A selection of T cell receptor beta chains follows, all from one sample in a study of blood T cells in healthy people across ages. MiXCR was run by TCRdb on the 5' RACE reads, yielding one entry per CDR3 protein. The sample includes over 950,000 distinct CDR3 sequences, roughly 51% of them seen just once. Sequences were obtained from blood. These receptors came from a woman aged 60-75 years in good health. The CDR3 runs from the conserved cysteine through the conserved F or W. D genes are given only for firm matches. Clone size, where shown, is once, few, many, or a class for clones that have expanded.

J gene,D gene,clone size,V gene,CDR3 DNA,CDR3 protein
TRBJ1-6,-,-,TRBV10-3,TGTGTCATCAGTGAGAGGGGGGGTAATAATTCACCCCTCCACTTT,CVISERGGNNSPLHF
TRBJ2-1,TRBD2,-,TRBV11-2,TGTGCCAGCAGGACTAGCGGCCATTACAATGAGCAGTTCTTC,CASRTSGHYNEQFF
TRBJ2-1,-,-,TRBV3-1,TGTGCCAGCAGCCAAGGCGGGATAGTCAATGAGCAGTTCTTC,CASSQGGIVNEQFF
TRBJ2-1,-,-,TRBV20-1,TGCAGTGCTACTGCCGGGACTTCTTTCGGGGATGAGCAGTTCTTC,CSATAGTSFGDEQFF
TRBJ2-3,-,-,TRBV20-1,TGCAGTGCCGTTCGTTGGAAGGGCACAGATACGCAGTATTTT,CSAVRWKGTDTQYF
TRBJ1-6,-,-,TRBV7-8,TGTGCCAGCAGCTCCCAACAAAGGGCCTCACCCCTCCACTTT,CASSSQQRASPLHF
TRBJ2-5,-,few,TRBV20-1,-,CSARDRRAGQETQYF
TRBJ2-3,TRBD2,-,TRBV10-3,TGTGCCATCAGTGTGACTAGCGGGACCCCCACAGATACGCAGTATTTT,CAISVTSGTPTDTQYF
TRBJ2-3,-,-,TRBV10-3,TGTGCCATCAGTCGGGGGTCGGATACGCAGTATTTT,CAISRGSDTQYF
TRBJ2-7,-,few,TRBV12-3/TRBV12-4,TGTGCCAGCAGTGGTGACAGGTTCCTAGGCAATGAGCAGTACTTC,CASSGDRFLGNEQYF
TRBJ1-2,-,few,TRBV7-9,TGTGCCAGCAGCTCGTACGGGCAGGGAGGCTATGGCTACACCTTC,CASSSYGQGGYGYTF
TRBJ1-6,-,-,TRBV29-1,TGCAGCGTCGGGGGGGACTATAATTCACCCCTCCACTTT,CSVGGDYNSPLHF
TRBJ1-6,-,once,TRBV20-1,TGCAGTGCTAGAGTTGGGGTTCTGGATAATTCACCCCTCCACTTT,CSARVGVLDNSPLHF
TRBJ2-1,TRBD2,-,TRBV24-1,TGTGCCACCAGTGGATCTAGCGGGAGGGCCAATTTTGAGCAGTTCTTC,CATSGSSGRANFEQFF
TRBJ1-5,-,-,TRBV7-2,TGTGCCAGCAGCTTCTTGGGAGATCAGCCCCAGCATTTT,CASSFLGDQPQHF
TRBJ2-2,TRBD2,few,TRBV29-1,TGCAGCGTTGTTACCCCTAGCGGGGAGAACACCGGGGAGCTGTTTTTT,CSVVTPSGENTGELFF
TRBJ1-5,-,-,TRBV12-3/TRBV12-4,TGTGCCAGCAGTCTCGGGGGCCAGGTTCAGCCCCAGCATTTT,CASSLGGQVQPQHF
TRBJ2-3,-,many,TRBV7-2,TGTGCCAGCAGGGCTCAGGCTCAAGTCACAGATACGCAGTATTTT,CASRAQAQVTDTQYF
TRBJ1-6,-,-,TRBV5-1,TGCGCCAGCAGCTTGGATCCAGGGATGAATTCACCCCTCCACTTT,CASSLDPGMNSPLHF
TRBJ1-2,-,few,TRBV28,TGTGCCAGCAGTCCGACGAGGGGCCGCTATGGCTACACCTTC,CASSPTRGRYGYTF
TRBJ2-1,-,few,TRBV29-1,TGCAGCGTTGTTGACCTCGGGGAGCAGTTCTTC,CSVVDLGEQFF
TRBJ2-3,TRBD2,-,TRBV28,TGTGCCATTTCTCGCGGGAGATCGCAGTATTTT,CAISRGRSQYF
TRBJ1-2,TRBD1,few,TRBV12-3/TRBV12-4,TGTGCCAGCAGAGACAGGGGGCGCGGCTATGGCTACACCTTC,CASRDRGRGYGYTF
TRBJ2-1,TRBD2,-,TRBV7-9,TGTGCCAGCAGGACAACTAGCGCACCCTCCTACAATGAGCAGTTCTTC,CASRTTSAPSYNEQFF
TRBJ2-6,-,-,TRBV7-9,TGTGCCAGCAGCTTAGGGTTATTGCGTCGCTCCGGCTCTGGGGCCAACGTCCTGACTTTC,CASSLGLLRRSGSGANVLTF
TRBJ2-7,TRBD2,-,TRBV20-1,TGCAGTGCTAGTTGGGCTAGCGGGATGTCCTCCTACAATGAGCAGTACTTC,CSASWASGMSSYNEQYF
TRBJ1-1,-,-,TRBV15,TGTGCCACCAGCAGCCTCACGGGCGGGAGAATGAACACTGAAGCTTTCTTT,CATSSLTGGRMNTEAFF
TRBJ2-4,-,few,TRBV27,TGTGCCAGCAGCCGGGCGAGACAGGGAGGGGACATTCAGTACTTC,CASSRARQGGDIQYF
TRBJ2-1,TRBD2,-,TRBV4-2,TGTGCCTCCACGGCAGGGCTAGCGGGGTCTGAGCAGTTCTTC,CASTAGLAGSEQFF
TRBJ2-5,-,few,TRBV7-9,TGTGCCAGCAGCCCACCCTCCGGGGACACTGGGACCCAGTACTTC,CASSPPSGDTGTQYF
TRBJ2-3,-,-,TRBV27,TGTGCCAGCAGTTTGGCCCTCGGGGGTTTCGCAGATACGCAGTATTTT,CASSLALGGFADTQYF
TRBJ2-2,TRBD2,few,TRBV28,TGTGCCAGCAGGGAGCATACGGGAGGGCGGACCGGGGAGCTGTTTTTT,CASREHTGGRTGELFF
TRBJ2-5,-,few,TRBV12-3/TRBV12-4,TGTGCCAGCAGTTTACCAAGCCAGTACTTC,CASSLPSQYF
TRBJ2-2,TRBD1,-,TRBV6-6,TGTGCCAGCAGTCCCCCGGACAGGCAACCCGGGGAGCTGTTTTTT,CASSPPDRQPGELFF
TRBJ2-5,TRBD2,few,TRBV20-1,TGCAGTGCTCCACCCGTGATAGCGGGAGCCCTGGGGCAAGAGACCCAGTACTTC,CSAPPVIAGALGQETQYF
TRBJ2-7,TRBD1,few,TRBV20-1,TGCAGTGCTAGTAATAGGGGGCGCGAGCAGTACTTC,CSASNRGREQYF